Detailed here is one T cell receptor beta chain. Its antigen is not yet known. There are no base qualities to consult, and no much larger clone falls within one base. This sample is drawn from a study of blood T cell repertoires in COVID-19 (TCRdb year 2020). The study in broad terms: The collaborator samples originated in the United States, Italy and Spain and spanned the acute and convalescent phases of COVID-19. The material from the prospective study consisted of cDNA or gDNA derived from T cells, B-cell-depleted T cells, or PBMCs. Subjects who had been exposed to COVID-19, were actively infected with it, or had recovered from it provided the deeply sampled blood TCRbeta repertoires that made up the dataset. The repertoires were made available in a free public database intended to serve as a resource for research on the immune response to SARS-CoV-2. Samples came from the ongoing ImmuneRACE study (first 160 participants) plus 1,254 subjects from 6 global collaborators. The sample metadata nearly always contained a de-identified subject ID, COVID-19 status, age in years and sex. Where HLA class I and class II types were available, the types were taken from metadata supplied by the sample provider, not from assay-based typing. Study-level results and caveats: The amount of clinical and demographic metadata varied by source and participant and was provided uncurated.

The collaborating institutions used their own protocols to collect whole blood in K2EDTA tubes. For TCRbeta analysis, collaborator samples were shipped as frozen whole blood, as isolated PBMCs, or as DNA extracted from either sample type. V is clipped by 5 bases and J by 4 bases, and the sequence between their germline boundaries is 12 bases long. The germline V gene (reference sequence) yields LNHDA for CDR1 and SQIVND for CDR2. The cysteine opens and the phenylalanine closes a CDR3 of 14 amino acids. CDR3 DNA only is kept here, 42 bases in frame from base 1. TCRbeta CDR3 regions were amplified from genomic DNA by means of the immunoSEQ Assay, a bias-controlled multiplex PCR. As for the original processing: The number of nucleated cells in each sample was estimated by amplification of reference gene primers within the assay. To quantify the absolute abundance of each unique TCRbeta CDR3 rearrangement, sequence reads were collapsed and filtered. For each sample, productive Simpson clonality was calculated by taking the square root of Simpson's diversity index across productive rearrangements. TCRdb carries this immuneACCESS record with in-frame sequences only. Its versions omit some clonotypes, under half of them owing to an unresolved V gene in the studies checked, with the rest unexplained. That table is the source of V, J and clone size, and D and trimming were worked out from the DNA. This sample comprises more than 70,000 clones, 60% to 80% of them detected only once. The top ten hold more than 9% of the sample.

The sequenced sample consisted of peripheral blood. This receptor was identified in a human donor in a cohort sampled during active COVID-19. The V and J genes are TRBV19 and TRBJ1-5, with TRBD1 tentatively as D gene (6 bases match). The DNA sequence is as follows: TGTGCCAGTAGTTACAGACAGGTTAATCAGCCCCAGCATTTT. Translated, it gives CASSYRQVNQPQHF.